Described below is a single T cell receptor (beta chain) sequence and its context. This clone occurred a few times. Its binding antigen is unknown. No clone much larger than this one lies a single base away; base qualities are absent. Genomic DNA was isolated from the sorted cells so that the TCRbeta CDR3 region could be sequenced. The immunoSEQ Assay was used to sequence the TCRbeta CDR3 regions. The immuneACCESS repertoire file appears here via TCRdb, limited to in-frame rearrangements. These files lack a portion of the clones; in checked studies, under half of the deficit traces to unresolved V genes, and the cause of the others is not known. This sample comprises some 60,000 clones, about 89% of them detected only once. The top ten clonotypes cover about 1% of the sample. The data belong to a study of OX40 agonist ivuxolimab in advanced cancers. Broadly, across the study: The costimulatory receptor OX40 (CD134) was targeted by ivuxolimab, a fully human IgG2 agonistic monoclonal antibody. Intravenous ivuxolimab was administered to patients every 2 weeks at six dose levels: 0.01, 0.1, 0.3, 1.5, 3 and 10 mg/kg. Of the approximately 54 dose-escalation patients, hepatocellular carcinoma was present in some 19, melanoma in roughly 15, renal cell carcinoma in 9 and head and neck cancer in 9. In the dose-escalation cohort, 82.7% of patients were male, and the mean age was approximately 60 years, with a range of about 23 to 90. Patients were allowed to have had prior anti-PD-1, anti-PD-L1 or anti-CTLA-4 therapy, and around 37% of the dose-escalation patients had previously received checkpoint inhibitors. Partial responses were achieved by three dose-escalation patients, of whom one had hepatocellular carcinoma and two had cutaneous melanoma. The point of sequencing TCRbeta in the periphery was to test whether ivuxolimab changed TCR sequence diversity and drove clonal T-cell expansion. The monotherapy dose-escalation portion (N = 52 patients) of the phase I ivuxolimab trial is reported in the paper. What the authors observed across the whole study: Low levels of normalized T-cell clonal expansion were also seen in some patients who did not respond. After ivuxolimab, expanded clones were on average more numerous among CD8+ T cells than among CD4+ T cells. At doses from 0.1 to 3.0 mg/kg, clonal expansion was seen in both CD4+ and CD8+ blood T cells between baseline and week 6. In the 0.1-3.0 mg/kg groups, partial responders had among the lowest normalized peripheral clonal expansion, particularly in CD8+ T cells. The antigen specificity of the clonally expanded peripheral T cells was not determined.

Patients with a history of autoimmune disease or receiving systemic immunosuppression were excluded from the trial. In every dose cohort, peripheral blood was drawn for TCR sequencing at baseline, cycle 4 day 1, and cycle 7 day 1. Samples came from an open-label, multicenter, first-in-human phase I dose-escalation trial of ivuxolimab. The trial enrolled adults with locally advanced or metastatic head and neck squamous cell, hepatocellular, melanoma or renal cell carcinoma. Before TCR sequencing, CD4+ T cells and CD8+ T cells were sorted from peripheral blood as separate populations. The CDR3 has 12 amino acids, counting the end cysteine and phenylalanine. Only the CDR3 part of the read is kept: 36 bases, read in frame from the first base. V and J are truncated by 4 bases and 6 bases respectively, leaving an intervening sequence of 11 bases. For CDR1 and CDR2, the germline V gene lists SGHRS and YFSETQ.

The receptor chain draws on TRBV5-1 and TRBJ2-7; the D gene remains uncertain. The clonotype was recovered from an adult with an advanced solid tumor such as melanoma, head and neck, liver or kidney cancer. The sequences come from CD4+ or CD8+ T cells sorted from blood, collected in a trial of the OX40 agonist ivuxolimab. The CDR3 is CASSPGEGEQYF. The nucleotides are TGCGCCAGCAGCCCCGGAGAAGGCGAGCAGTACTTC.